A selection of T cell receptor beta chains follows, all from one sample in a study of T-cell memory formation after mild COVID-19. TCRdb itself ran the 5' RACE reads through MiXCR, one entry per CDR3 protein. The sample lists some 150,000 distinct CDR3 sequences; about 6.1% were seen once. Sequences were obtained from PBMCs or a T cell subset sorted from them (not recorded which). All receptors derive from an adult woman who had mild COVID-19 (a few samples of this study predate the infection). Cell type and time point are not known. Both conserved end residues are part of each CDR3. The order of the fields is D gene, J gene, V gene, clone size, CDR3 DNA, CDR3 protein. D genes are given only for firm matches. Clone sizes are given selectively: once, few, many, or a class where the clone is expanded.

d_call: TRBD2; j_call: TRBJ2-7; v_call: TRBV5-5; clone_size: many; cdr3_nt: TGTGCCAGCAGTCTTAGCGGGAGGCCCCTAGGGGACGAGCAGTACTTC; cdr3_aa: CASSLSGRPLGDEQYF
d_call: TRBD2; j_call: TRBJ2-5; v_call: TRBV4-1; clone_size: many; cdr3_nt: TGCGCCAGCAGCCAAAGCCCGGGACTAGAATATGAGACCCAGTACTTC; cdr3_aa: CASSQSPGLEYETQYF
d_call: -; j_call: TRBJ2-1; v_call: TRBV18; clone_size: few; cdr3_nt: TGTGCCAGCTCACCACCGGCGGTTCGCTCCTACAATGAGCAGTTCTTC; cdr3_aa: CASSPPAVRSYNEQFF
d_call: -; j_call: TRBJ2-7; v_call: TRBV25-1; clone_size: many; cdr3_nt: TGTGCCAGCAGTGAAGGTAGGGCCGAGCAGTACTTC; cdr3_aa: CASSEGRAEQYF
d_call: TRBD2; j_call: TRBJ2-2; v_call: TRBV6-5; clone_size: few; cdr3_nt: TGTGCCAGCAGAAGACTAGCGGGAGGGCAATCGGCCGGGGAGCTGTTTTTT; cdr3_aa: CASRRLAGGQSAGELFF
d_call: -; j_call: TRBJ2-7; v_call: TRBV7-3; clone_size: many; cdr3_nt: TGTGCCAGCAGCTTAACGTTAATGGGGGAGCAGTACTTC; cdr3_aa: CASSLTLMGEQYF
d_call: TRBD1; j_call: TRBJ2-1; v_call: TRBV7-2; clone_size: many; cdr3_nt: TGTGCCAGCAGCTCGGAAAGGGGGCATGAGCAGTTCTTC; cdr3_aa: CASSSERGHEQFF
d_call: -; j_call: TRBJ1-2; v_call: TRBV3-1; clone_size: -; cdr3_nt: TGTGCCACCCATTCTGGAGGGAATGGCTACACCTTC; cdr3_aa: CATHSGGNGYTF
d_call: -; j_call: TRBJ1-1; v_call: TRBV12-3/TRBV12-4; clone_size: few; cdr3_nt: TGTGCCAGCAGTTTTCTCCAGGGGAGATTGTACACTGAAGCTTTCTTT; cdr3_aa: CASSFLQGRLYTEAFF
d_call: TRBD2; j_call: TRBJ2-2; v_call: TRBV12-3/TRBV12-4; clone_size: -; cdr3_nt: TGTGCCAGCAGACCCGGACTAGCGTCTGGGGAGCTGTTTTTT; cdr3_aa: CASRPGLASGELFF
d_call: -; j_call: TRBJ2-7; v_call: TRBV10-3; clone_size: few; cdr3_nt: TGTGCCATCAGCGGGAGAAATGGACAGATCTACGAGCAGTACTTC; cdr3_aa: CAISGRNGQIYEQYF
d_call: TRBD2; j_call: TRBJ2-3; v_call: TRBV7-6; clone_size: many; cdr3_nt: TGTGCCAGCAGCTCCAAGGGACTAGCTGGGGATACGCAGTATTTT; cdr3_aa: CASSSKGLAGDTQYF
d_call: TRBD2; j_call: TRBJ2-1; v_call: TRBV4-2; clone_size: few; cdr3_nt: TGTGCCAGCAGCCATGCCCGGCAAGGACTAGCGGGAGGGGGGGAGCAGTTCTTC; cdr3_aa: CASSHARQGLAGGGEQFF
d_call: -; j_call: TRBJ1-1; v_call: TRBV5-1; clone_size: -; cdr3_nt: TGCGCCAGCAGATTGCTAACAGGGTTGAACACTGAAGCTTTCTTT; cdr3_aa: CASRLLTGLNTEAFF
d_call: -; j_call: TRBJ1-3; v_call: TRBV4-1; clone_size: -; cdr3_nt: TGCGCCAGCAGCCATATCGTGGGGGATCCCTCTGGAAACACCATATATTTT; cdr3_aa: CASSHIVGDPSGNTIYF
d_call: -; j_call: TRBJ1-1; v_call: TRBV7-3; clone_size: -; cdr3_nt: TGTGCCAGCAGCTCCTACACGAACACTGAAGCTTTCTTT; cdr3_aa: CASSSYTNTEAFF